These 23 T cell receptor beta chains came from one sample sequenced in a study of early T cells in non-severe SARS-CoV-2 infection. MiXCR, applied by TCRdb to the 5' RACE reads, yields one record per CDR3 protein. The table records fewer than 120,000 distinct CDR3 sequences, roughly 12% of them present only once. The sequencing used whole blood, collected at baseline. Every receptor here comes from an adult who was a healthcare worker with PCR-confirmed SARS-CoV-2 infection or an uninfected control (not recorded which).

This clonotype has a handful of counts. The rearrangement uses TRBV2 and TRBJ2-2, with TRBD1 matching 7 bases. The germline gives CDR1 SNHLY, CDR2 FYNNEI. The ends lost 9 bases at V and 3 bases at J; junction bases unmatched: 1. The length of the CDR3 is 12 residues. CDR3 region: CARGTDTGELFF. The CDR3, as DNA: TGTGCCAGAGGGACAGACACCGGGGAGCTGTTTTTT.

The table lists this clonotype with many counts. The gene calls are TRBV28 and TRBJ2-1; D gene uncertain. Germline-derived CDR1 and CDR2 are MDHEN and SYDVKM. V was trimmed by 5 bases and J by 7 bases, leaving 6 bases between them. CDR3 length equals 11 residues. The CDR3 sequence: CASSMQNEQFF. The CDR3 coding sequence is TGTGCCAGCAGTATGCAGAATGAGCAGTTCTTC.

The sample holds a few counts of this clonotype. This sequence joins TRBV13 and TRBJ1-5, with a weak D call TRBD1 (5 bases). The germline V gene encodes CDR1 PRHDT and CDR2 FYEKMQ (reference sequence). Between the trimmed V and J ends, which lost 4 bases and 2 bases, there was a span of 9 bases. CDR3 length: 14 amino acids. The CDR3 spells CASSWGEGNQPQHF. The CDR3 region has the DNA TGTGCCAGCAGCTGGGGGGAAGGCAATCAGCCCCAGCATTTT.

The V gene is TRBV11-2, the J gene TRBJ1-6; D possibly corresponds to TRBD1 (5 bases). V dropped 1 base and J dropped 8 bases, with 27 bases sitting between them. The germline CDR1 and CDR2 sequences are SGHAT and FQNNGV. The CDR3 loop spans 20 amino acids. The CDR3 sequence is CASSLGWGPPQQGRDSPLHF. The CDR3 nucleotides read TGTGCCAGCAGCTTAGGATGGGGACCCCCTCAGCAGGGACGGGATTCACCCCTCCACTTT.

This chain connects TRBV30 to TRBJ2-1; D is ambiguous. Between the trimmed V and J ends, which lost 0 bases and 8 bases, there was a span of 5 bases. Germline V gene lookup returns CDR1 GTSNPN and CDR2 SVGIG (reference sequence). The CDR3 is 11 residues long. CDR3 loop: CAWSVKDEQFF. The CDR3 DNA sequence: TGTGCCTGGAGTGTCAAAGATGAGCAGTTCTTC.

The table lists this clonotype with a few counts. The genes are TRBV28 and TRBJ1-1; D unclear. With 7 bases removed from V and 0 bases from J, the gap between germline ends came to 21 bases. Germline assignment: CDR1 MDHEN and CDR2 SYDVKM. The CDR3 extends over 17 amino acids. DNA of the CDR3: TGTGCCAGCAAAGCTCTCGGCCAGAGAGGGATGAACACTGAAGCTTTCTTT. Its protein product is CASKALGQRGMNTEAFF.

This clonotype was detected only a few times. J is TRBJ1-1 and V is TRBV3-1; D is possibly TRBD1 (5 bases). V lost 4 bases to trimming and J lost 1 base, with 19 bases between them. The CDR3 has 17 amino acids. Looked up from germline, CDR1 is LGHDT and CDR2 is YNNKEL (reference sequence). CDR3 region: CASSRKAAGPKNTEAFF. CDR3 DNA sequence: TGTGCCAGCAGCCGAAAAGCGGCAGGGCCCAAGAACACTGAAGCTTTCTTT.

The chain carries TRBV12-3 or TRBV12-4 and TRBJ2-1; TRBD1 matches 7 bases. The V gene end was trimmed by 2 bases and the J gene end by 10 bases; junction bases not matched to a gene: 14. The CDR3 spans 16 residues. The CDR3 coding sequence is TGTGCCAGCAGTTTAATTTTCGAAAGGGGGCGGCGGGAGCAGTTCTTC. This gives the protein CASSLIFERGRREQFF.

This clonotype was recorded a few times. The gene calls are TRBV27 and TRBJ2-1, with 9 bases aligning to TRBD2. CDR1 and CDR2 from the germline V gene are MNHEY and SMNVEV (reference sequence). With 4 bases clipped from V and 7 bases from J, the junction kept 14 bases outside the gene matches. The CDR3 covers 17 residues. The CDR3: CASSSLGLREGNNEQFF. CDR3 bases: TGTGCCAGCAGTTCCCTGGGGTTGCGGGAGGGGAATAATGAGCAGTTCTTC.

This clonotype was found a few times. The J gene is TRBJ2-1, the V gene TRBV7-8; D is possibly TRBD2 (6 bases). This CDR3 spans 15 amino acids. Germline V gene sequence: CDR1 SGHVS, CDR2 FQNEAQ. V shed 1 base and J shed 3 bases, with 10 bases lying between them. CDR3 DNA: TGTGCCAGCAGCTTAGGCGGGGCCAGCTACAATGAGCAGTTCTTC. Protein: CASSLGGASYNEQFF.

The rearrangement uses TRBV10-2 and TRBJ1-5; the D gene is possibly TRBD1 (5 bases). The germline V gene encodes CDR1 WSHSY and CDR2 SAAADI. The CDR3 has 13 amino acids. Trimming left V 8 bases short and J 6 bases short, with 14 bases between. The CDR3: CASLGGVAQPQHF. CDR3 bases: TGCGCCAGCCTGGGGGGGGTCGCTCAGCCCCAGCATTTT.

This clonotype appeared a single time. The rearrangement uses TRBV4-1 and TRBJ2-1; 8 nucleotides line up with TRBD2. V lost 0 bases, J lost 5 bases, and 9 bases stayed unmatched. Germline V gene lookup returns CDR1 MGHRA and CDR2 YSYEKL. This CDR3 is 17 amino acids long. CDR3 sequence: CASSQDGRLAWNNEQFF. CDR3 DNA: TGCGCCAGCAGCCAAGATGGAAGACTAGCGTGGAACAATGAGCAGTTCTTC.

This clonotype was detected only a few times. For the CDR3, the DNA is TGTGCCAGCAGCGAGGGACTAGCGGGGGTCAATGAGCAGTTCTTC. It encodes CASSEGLAGVNEQFF. V and J are TRBV5-4 and TRBJ2-1; 14 nucleotides match TRBD2. There are 15 residues in the CDR3. Looked up from germline, CDR1 is SGHNT and CDR2 is YYREEE (reference sequence). The J segment lost 6 bases and the V segment lost 4 bases, leaving 3 bases of the junction unmatched.

This clonotype was detected only a few times. The gene calls are TRBV7-9 and TRBJ1-1; unclear D gene. Germline V gene data show CDR1 as SEHNR and CDR2 as FQNEAQ (reference sequence). V dropped 5 bases and J dropped 1 base, with 14 bases sitting between them. This CDR3 region has 15 residues. For the CDR3, the DNA is TGTGCCAGCAGCGCAACACGGACGGAGAACACTGAAGCTTTCTTT. The encoded protein is CASSATRTENTEAFF.

This clonotype has at least ten counts. The chain recombines TRBV5-1 with TRBJ1-4, with TRBD1 as a possible D gene (6 bases). The CDR3 is made up of 14 amino acids. V lost 0 bases and J lost 8, with 11 bases in between. Germline CDR1 reads SGHRS; CDR2 reads YFSETQ. The CDR3: CASSLEQGGEKLFF. In nucleotides, the CDR3 is TGCGCCAGCAGCTTGGAACAGGGTGGGGAAAAACTGTTTTTT. The variable domain in full, with the rest retrieved from reference TRBV5-1 and TRBJ1-4, is KAGVTQTPRYLIKTRGQQVTLSCSPISGHRSVSWYQQTPGQGLQFLFEYFSETQRNKGNFPGRFSGRQFSNSRSEMNVSTLELGDSALYLCASSLEQGGEKLFFGSGTQLSVL.

The J gene is TRBJ2-3, the V gene TRBV14; D call uncertain. From germline, CDR1 is SGHDN and CDR2 FVKESK. The CDR3 loop spans 13 amino acids. V was shortened by 1 base and J by 6 bases, with 8 bases between the two germline ends. CDR3 protein: CASSQGLGDTQYF. The CDR3 nucleotides read TGTGCCAGCAGCCAAGGACTCGGGGATACGCAGTATTTT.

The chain joins TRBV11-2 to TRBJ1-2, with D hard to call. This CDR3 has 12 residues. Germline CDR1 and CDR2: SGHAT and FQNNGV. V dropped 5 bases and J dropped 4 bases, with 8 bases sitting between them. The DNA for the CDR3 is TGTGCCAGCAGCGAGTGGGGCTATGGCTACACCTTC. As protein: CASSEWGYGYTF.

V is TRBV13 and J is TRBJ2-3; 10 bases are shared with TRBD1. This CDR3 contains 14 residues. The ends lost 8 bases at V and 5 bases at J; junction bases unmatched: 7. From germline, CDR1 is PRHDT and CDR2 FYEKMQ (reference sequence). The CDR3 region has the DNA TGTGCCAGCTCCGACAGGGGGCAGAAAGATACGCAGTATTTT. This translates into CASSDRGQKDTQYF.

J is TRBJ2-1 and V is TRBV5-1; TRBD2 matches at 8 bases. Trimming at V came to 4 bases and at J to 9 bases, leaving 12 bases not matched to a gene. CDR1 is SGHRS, CDR2 YFSETQ, per germline. The CDR3 has 15 amino acids. The CDR3 nucleotides are TGCGCCAGCAGCCTCGCAAAAGCGGGGGCAGGTGAGCAGTTCTTC. Translation gives CASSLAKAGAGEQFF.

This clonotype was picked up one time. The CDR3 DNA sequence: TGTGCCAGCAGCCACCAAGGGGTGCGGGAGCTGTTTTTT. It yields the protein CASSHQGVRELFF. V gene TRBV4-2 combines with J gene TRBJ2-2, with a weak D call TRBD1 (5 bases). Germline lookup yields CDR1 LGHNA and CDR2 YNFKEQ. The CDR3 is 13 residues long. Trimming removed 3 bases at V and 9 bases at J, with 11 bases between.

This clonotype was observed a few times. The CDR3 DNA follows: TGCGCCAGCAGCCAAGAGGCCAGATACGAGCAGTACTTC. It translates to CASSQEARYEQYF. The J gene is TRBJ2-7, the V gene TRBV4-1; unclear D gene. CDR3 size: 13 residues. Germline V lookup: CDR1 MGHRA, CDR2 YSYEKL. V shed 0 bases and J shed 4 bases, with 7 bases lying between them.

This clonotype was observed at least ten times. The gene calls are TRBV6-6 and TRBJ2-1, with D unresolved. The germline CDR1 and CDR2 sequences are MNHNY and SVGAGI (reference sequence). Deletions cut 3 bases from V and 9 bases from J, with 12 bases between. The CDR3 runs to 13 residues. The CDR3 region has the DNA TGTGCCAGCAGTTATTCTAGACGGTCTGAGCAGTTCTTC. The encoded protein is CASSYSRRSEQFF.

This chain joins TRBV5-5 and TRBJ1-2; 7 bases match TRBD1. The V and J ends lost 6 bases and 4 bases, in that order; junction bases with no gene match: 12. CDR1 and CDR2 from the germline V gene are SGHKS and YYEKEE (reference sequence). The CDR3 is made up of 15 amino acids. CDR3 nucleotides: TGTGCCAGCACTATTTACCCAGGGGGGAGCTATGGCTACACCTTC. Its protein is CASTIYPGGSYGYTF.